Below, 30 T cell receptor beta chains from the same sample are listed, as sequenced in a study of T cell responses to AZD1222 COVID-19 vaccine (dated by TCRdb to the early 2020s). Library prep was done by the immunoSEQ multiplex PCR assay. This immuneACCESS table, as held by TCRdb, lists in-frame sequences with V and J called but not all clones. Of the missing ones, under half trace to an unresolved V gene in checked studies; the others have no known cause. This sample holds tens of thousands of clones; approximately 83% were observed only once. The ten largest account for around 3.5% of the sample. Explained via the paper, the time point label denotes: about 28 days (+/-7) after the second vaccine dose. The sequencing here drew on peripheral blood, taken 28 days after the second AZD1222 dose. These receptors all stem from an adult who received the AZD1222 COVID-19 vaccine.

V is TRBV12-3 or TRBV12-4 and J is TRBJ1-2; D remains ambiguous. This CDR3 is built from 13 residues. V was cut by 6 bases and J by 5 bases, with 13 bases left in between. In nucleotides, the CDR3 is TGTGCCAGCAGAACATCCGCGGCTTATGGCTACACCTTC. Translated: CASRTSAAYGYTF.

J is TRBJ2-7 and V is TRBV29-1, with 10 nucleotides matching TRBD1. The germline CDR1 and CDR2 sequences are SQVTM and ANQGSEA. The ends lost 7 bases at V and 5 bases at J; junction bases unmatched: 8. This CDR3 has 13 residues. CDR3 sequence: CSARDRGPHEQYF. CDR3 nucleotides: TGCAGCGCCCGGGACAGGGGTCCCCACGAGCAGTACTTC.

This clone showed up just once. The chain joins TRBV5-6 to TRBJ2-3, with D unclear. The CDR3 consists of 15 residues. The germline V and J ends were trimmed by 0 bases and 0 bases, with 8 bases remaining between them. Germline V gene sequence: CDR1 SGHDT, CDR2 YYEEEE. The CDR3 protein is CASSLGPDSTDTQYF. As DNA, the CDR3 is TGTGCCAGCAGCTTGGGGCCGGACAGCACAGATACGCAGTATTTT.

This clone was picked up one time. The J gene is TRBJ1-5, the V gene TRBV7-9, with D unresolved. Trimming left V 9 bases short and J 6 bases short, with 15 bases between. CDR3 length: 13 residues. Germline-derived CDR1 and CDR2 are SEHNR and FQNEAQ (reference sequence). The CDR3 DNA follows: TGTGCCAGTCAAAGGGATACGTTTCAGCCCCAGCATTTT. Its protein is CASQRDTFQPQHF.

The chain combines TRBV20-1 with TRBJ1-1, with TRBD1 identical over 7 bases. This CDR3 spans 14 amino acids. The germline V gene encodes CDR1 DFQATT and CDR2 SNEGSKA (reference sequence). V shed 3 bases and J 10 bases; nucleotides not matched to a gene: 14. CDR3 amino acids: CSASVGQAPHGAFF. The CDR3 DNA reads TGCAGTGCTAGTGTTGGACAGGCCCCCCACGGAGCTTTCTTT.

V is TRBV27 and J is TRBJ2-5; 7 nucleotides align to TRBD1. CDR1 is MNHEY, CDR2 SMNVEV, per germline (reference sequence). V lost 4 bases, J lost 5 bases, and 7 bases stayed unmatched. The CDR3 length is 14 residues. This CDR3 is CASSSRQGRETQYF. CDR3 DNA: TGTGCCAGCAGTTCCCGACAGGGACGGGAGACCCAGTACTTC.

V gene TRBV7-2 combines with J gene TRBJ1-5; D is unclear. V lost 4 bases and J lost 6, with 13 bases in between. Germline V gives CDR1 SGHTA, CDR2 FQGNSA. The length of the CDR3 is 14 residues. CDR3 coding DNA: TGTGCCAGCAGCTGGCCGGAGGGTGCTCAGCCCCAGCATTTT. Translating gives CASSWPEGAQPQHF.

Concerning this clone itself: At one end the junction does not follow the germline gene, possibly because of a read error. V gene TRBV25-1 combines with J gene TRBJ2-1; 7 positions agree with TRBD2. The CDR3 has 15 residues. Per the germline V gene, CDR1 is MGHDK and CDR2 is SYGVNS. Here the CDR3 DNA reads TGTGCCAGCAGTATAGCGGGCCTGACTCTCAATCAGCAGTTCTTC. This codes for CASSIAGLTLNQQFF.

The CDR3 nucleotides are TGTGCCAGCAGCTTTGGGGGCAATTCACCCCTCCACTTT. Protein product: CASSFGGNSPLHF. The V call is TRBV7-9, the J call TRBJ1-6; tentatively, D is TRBD1 (6 bases). V lost 3 bases and J lost 7, with 7 bases in between. This CDR3 contains 13 residues. CDR1 SEHNR and CDR2 FQNEAQ come from the germline V gene (reference sequence).

The chain joins TRBV7-6 to TRBJ2-5; D might be TRBD2 (7 bases). The CDR3 has 15 amino acids. The V end lost 3 bases, the J end lost 5 bases, and 16 bases lay between the germline ends. Germline-derived CDR1 and CDR2 are SGHVS and FNYEAQ. CDR3 DNA sequence: TGTGCCAGCAGCTTGACAGGTCGGGGAGGGGAGACCCAGTACTTC. Translation: CASSLTGRGGETQYF. Together with reference TRBV7-6 and TRBJ2-5, the CDR3 gives the full variable domain: GAGVSQSPRYKVTKRGQDVALRCDPISGHVSLYWYRQALGQGPEFLTYFNYEAQQDKSGLPNDRFSAERPEGSISTLTIQRTEQRDSAMYRCASSLTGRGGETQYFGPGTRLLVL.

V gene TRBV7-3 combines with J gene TRBJ2-3; D gene ambiguous. The CDR3 sequence is 15 residues long. Germline V gene lookup returns CDR1 SGHTA and CDR2 FQGTGA. With 0 bases removed from V and 3 bases from J, the gap between germline ends came to 10 bases. CDR3: CASSLTWGRTDTQYF. The CDR3 DNA follows: TGTGCCAGCAGCTTAACCTGGGGAAGGACAGATACGCAGTATTTT.

This chain links TRBV5-7 with TRBJ2-7, with D possibly being TRBD1 (6 bases). TRBV5-7 is known as an ORF, though its function is uncertain. CDR3 size: 17 residues. V dropped 2 bases and J dropped 0 bases, with 18 bases sitting between them. CDR3 in amino acids: CASSFASGERSSYEQYF. The CDR3, as DNA: TGTGCCAGCAGCTTCGCTTCAGGGGAAAGGAGCTCCTACGAGCAGTACTTC.

The rearrangement joins TRBV9 to TRBJ2-3; 8 bases fit TRBD2. Losses at the gene ends were 0 bases for V and 1 base for J; bases not matched to a gene: 4. From germline, CDR1 is SGDLS and CDR2 YYNGEE. The CDR3 loop spans 16 amino acids. Here the CDR3 reads CASSVEAGGRTDTQYF. The CDR3 DNA sequence: TGTGCCAGCAGCGTAGAGGCGGGGGGCCGCACAGATACGCAGTATTTT.

This clone has just a few counts. This chain uses TRBV19 with TRBJ2-5; TRBD2 matches 14 bases. This CDR3 is 16 amino acids long. Germline V gene data show CDR1 as LNHDA and CDR2 as SQIVND (reference sequence). J lost 5 bases, V lost 6 bases, and 8 bases had no gene match. CDR3 nucleotide sequence: TGTGCCAGTAGCCTCGGGACTAGCGGGAGAGGGGAGACCCAGTACTTC. It codes for CASSLGTSGRGETQYF. The full variable domain, its missing parts supplied by reference TRBV19 and TRBJ2-5, is DGGITQSPKYLFRKEGQNVTLSCEQNLNHDAMYWYRQDPGQGLRLIYYSQIVNDFQKGDIAEGYSVSREKKESFPLTVTSAQKNPTAFYLCASSLGTSGRGETQYFGPGTRLLVL.

The V and J genes are TRBV6-5 and TRBJ1-5, with a tentative D call TRBD1 (5 bases). V lost 0 bases to trimming and J lost 9 bases, with 9 bases between them. This CDR3 spans 13 amino acids. Germline V gives CDR1 MNHEY, CDR2 SVGAGI. CDR3 region: CASSYSGRGPQHF. The CDR3 DNA reads TGTGCCAGCAGTTACTCCGGGAGGGGGCCCCAGCATTTT.

The genes are TRBV12-3 or TRBV12-4 and TRBJ2-7, with D unresolved. CDR3 length: 12 amino acids. V gave up 5 bases and J gave up 3 bases, with 8 bases separating them. CDR3 in DNA: TGTGCCAGCAGTAAGACCGGCTACGAGCAGTACTTC. Encoded protein: CASSKTGYEQYF.

V is TRBV7-3 and J is TRBJ2-1; 9 bases map to TRBD1. The germline V gene has CDR1 SGHTA and CDR2 FQGTGA. After removal of 5 bases from V and 5 bases from J, the junction contained 4 bases not matched to a gene. This CDR3 comprises 14 residues. The CDR3 loop is CASSTGQGDNEQFF. The CDR3 DNA reads TGTGCCAGCAGCACGGGACAGGGTGACAATGAGCAGTTCTTC.

J is TRBJ1-1 and V is TRBV30; no clear D gene. The length of the CDR3 is 14 residues. Germline V CDR1 and CDR2: GTSNPN, SVGIG (reference sequence). The V end was cut by 5 bases, the J end by 1 base, with 14 bases between. The CDR3 protein is CAWGRPAENTEAFF. In DNA form, the CDR3 reads TGTGCCTGGGGTAGACCGGCGGAGAACACTGAAGCTTTCTTT.

This clone was seen a few times. The chain employs TRBV7-9 and TRBJ1-2; perhaps TRBD1 as D (5 bases). The CDR3 runs to 13 residues. Trimming stripped 7 bases from V and 8 bases from J, with 17 bases between. Germline CDR1 reads SEHNR; CDR2 reads FQNEAQ (reference sequence). CDR3 in DNA: TGTGCCAGCAACCGGGACGGCCCGTTCGGCTACACCTTC. Its translation: CASNRDGPFGYTF.

CDR3 nucleotides: TGCGCCAGCAGCTCGGACGGCCGTAATTCACCCCTCCACTTT. Encoded protein: CASSSDGRNSPLHF. This chain uses TRBV5-1 with TRBJ1-6; D unclear. The germline gives CDR1 SGHRS, CDR2 YFSETQ. The CDR3 totals 14 residues. V was cut by 3 bases and J by 6 bases, with 10 bases left in between.

The chain uses TRBV3-1 (or the pseudogene TRBV3-2) and TRBJ2-1; 7 nucleotides agree with TRBD1. The CDR3 runs 15 residues. CDR1 is LGHDT, CDR2 YNNKEL, per germline (reference sequence). Germline trimming cut 0 bases from V and 4 bases from J; bases unmatched to any gene: 3. Here the CDR3 reads CASSQDMGQYNEQFF. CDR3 coding DNA: TGTGCCAGCAGCCAAGATATGGGACAGTACAATGAGCAGTTCTTC.

This clone has just a few counts. V and J are TRBV19 and TRBJ2-4; no definite D call. The germline V gene encodes CDR1 LNHDA and CDR2 SQIVND (reference sequence). The CDR3 has 14 amino acids. With 3 bases removed from V and 0 bases from J, the gap between germline ends came to 6 bases. CDR3 DNA: TGTGCCAGTAGTATTCAGCTAGCCAAAAACATTCAGTACTTC. This codes for CASSIQLAKNIQYF.

This chain connects TRBV12-3 or TRBV12-4 to TRBJ1-6, with D uncertain. The CDR3 loop spans 12 amino acids. V lost 5 bases to trimming and J lost 7 bases, with 6 bases between them. The DNA for the CDR3 is TGTGCCAGCAGTAGAGCCAATTCACCCCTCCACTTT. It codes for CASSRANSPLHF.

The CDR3 sequence is CASSPGRGENTEAFF. In nucleotides, the CDR3 is TGTGCCAGCTCACCAGGGAGAGGGGAGAACACTGAAGCTTTCTTT. This chain joins TRBV18 and TRBJ1-1; possibly TRBD1 for D (5 bases). Trimming took off 2 bases at V and 1 base at J, with 11 bases between the two ends. Germline assignment: CDR1 KGHSH and CDR2 LQKENI. This CDR3 is built from 15 residues.

The J gene is TRBJ1-4, the V gene TRBV24-1; 8 bases are shared with TRBD1. V was pared by 4 bases and J by 5 bases, with 8 bases of the junction left unmatched. CDR3 length: 16 amino acids. Per the germline V gene, CDR1 is KGHDR and CDR2 is SFDVKD. This CDR3 is CATSDGTGLRNEKLFF. In DNA form, the CDR3 reads TGTGCCACCAGTGACGGGACAGGTTTACGGAATGAAAAACTGTTTTTT.

The rearrangement joins TRBV6-5 to TRBJ2-7, with 8 bases matching TRBD1. The junction had 6 bases not matched to a gene; V was cut back by 5 bases and J by 0 bases. Germline V gene data show CDR1 as MNHEY and CDR2 as SVGAGI. This CDR3 is 15 amino acids long. For the CDR3, the DNA is TGTGCCAGCAGTCCCCGACAGGGGAGCTCCTACGAGCAGTACTTC. Translating gives CASSPRQGSSYEQYF.

V usage is TRBV19 and J usage is TRBJ1-5; 10 positions agree with TRBD1. This CDR3 is built from 14 residues. V was clipped by 6 bases and J by 7 bases; unmatched bases: 6. CDR1 LNHDA and CDR2 SQIVND come from the germline V gene (reference sequence). The CDR3 sequence: CASSRDRGEQPQHF. The DNA of the CDR3 is TGTGCCAGTAGCAGGGACAGGGGTGAGCAGCCCCAGCATTTT.

V gene TRBV2 combines with J gene TRBJ2-1; D might be TRBD2 (6 bases). The V gene's germline CDR1 is SNHLY and CDR2 FYNNEI. V gave up 8 bases and J gave up 12 bases, with 17 bases separating them. The CDR3 is 12 amino acids. CDR3 sequence reads: CASLPETSRQFF. The DNA of the CDR3 is TGTGCCAGCTTGCCCGAGACTAGTCGGCAGTTCTTC. Full variable domain (remainder filled in from reference TRBV2 and TRBJ2-1): EPEVTQTPSHQVTQMGQEVILRCVPISNHLYFYWYRQILGQKVEFLVSFYNNEISEKSEIFDDQFSVERPDGSNFTLKIRSTKLEDSAMYFCASLPETSRQFFGPGTRLTVL.

The DNA for the CDR3 is TGTGCCAGCAGCTTAGTAACAGGGCAATATGGCTACACCTTC. This sequence encodes CASSLVTGQYGYTF. V gene TRBV7-2 combines with J gene TRBJ1-2, with D tentatively TRBD1 (6 bases). There are 14 residues in the CDR3. The V gene lost 1 base and the J gene lost 5 bases, with 11 bases spanning the gap. CDR1 is SGHTA, CDR2 FQGNSA, per germline.

The gene calls are TRBV28 and TRBJ1-5, with D unresolved. The length of the CDR3 is 15 residues. CDR1 is MDHEN, CDR2 SYDVKM, per germline. V lost 2 bases and J 2 bases, leaving 10 bases between the germline ends. The chain's CDR3 is CASSLTGRGNQPQHF. Written as DNA, the CDR3 is TGTGCCAGCAGTTTAACGGGTAGGGGCAATCAGCCCCAGCATTTT.